Shown below are 19 T cell receptor beta chains from a single sample sequenced in a study of human T cells and chemical hapten exposure. TCRdb used MiXCR to reprocess the RACE reads, holding one entry per CDR3 protein. The repertoire has more than 150,000 distinct CDR3 sequences, around 30% of them found once; the top ten carry nearly 3%. Time point of the sample: pre-sensitization, week 0. Treatment defined: therapeutic diphenylcyclopropenone sensitization with weekly scalp DPC. The sequencing here drew on whole blood, taken in connection with sensitization to the hapten diphenylcyclopropenone (DPC). The receptors shown here come from a young woman with alopecia areata. Some clones in this sample may be carry-over from other donors' samples.

This clonotype showed up many times. This chain connects TRBV20-1 to TRBJ2-7; 7 positions match TRBD1. J was trimmed by 13 bases and V by 2 bases; bases with no gene match: 11. The length of the CDR3 is 12 residues. Germline V gives CDR1 DFQATT, CDR2 SNEGSKA (reference sequence). The CDR3 region has the DNA TGCAGTGCTAGATCTCCGCAAGACAGGGAATACTTC. It specifies CSARSPQDREYF.

This clonotype was detected only a few times. The genes are TRBV20-1 and TRBJ1-5; no reliable D call. V dropped 3 bases and J dropped 1 base, with 10 bases sitting between them. The CDR3 has 14 amino acids. Germline values: CDR1 DFQATT, CDR2 SNEGSKA (reference sequence). The CDR3 loop reads CSASGVRSNQPQHF. The CDR3 DNA is TGCAGTGCTAGTGGGGTCAGGAGCAATCAGCCCCAGCATTTT.

This chain connects TRBV10-3 to TRBJ2-5, with D unclear. Trimming cost V 5 bases and J 3 bases, with 7 bases left between them. CDR3 length equals 12 residues. Looked up from germline, CDR1 is ENHRY and CDR2 is SYGVKD. The CDR3 protein is CAISQGEETQYF. CDR3 bases: TGTGCCATCAGTCAAGGAGAAGAGACCCAGTACTTC.

The V call is TRBV3-1, the J call TRBJ2-2; D possibly corresponds to TRBD1 (5 bases). From germline, CDR1 is LGHDT and CDR2 YNNKEL (reference sequence). Trimming left V 0 bases short and J 5 bases short, with 16 bases between. CDR3 length: 17 residues. CDR3 in DNA: TGTGCCAGCAGCCAAGAGGATAACAGGATCGGGACCGGGGAGCTGTTTTTT. Its protein is CASSQEDNRIGTGELFF.

This chain uses TRBV5-1 with TRBJ1-1; D may be TRBD1 (5 bases). In germline, CDR1 is SGHRS, CDR2 YFSETQ. The CDR3 is 16 amino acids. The V and J ends lost 3 bases and 0 bases respectively, with 15 bases between them. This CDR3 is CASSSRDSTMNTEAFF. Written as DNA, the CDR3 is TGCGCCAGCAGCTCCCGGGACTCTACCATGAACACTGAAGCTTTCTTT.

This clonotype was found a few times. V and J are TRBV2 and TRBJ2-7; unclear D gene. Germline V gene lookup returns CDR1 SNHLY and CDR2 FYNNEI. The V end was cut by 0 bases, the J end by 9 bases, with 12 bases between. This CDR3 comprises 13 residues. CDR3 residues: CASSEARTLGQYF. CDR3 in DNA: TGTGCCAGCAGTGAAGCCAGGACCTTGGGGCAGTACTTC. Full variable domain (rest looked up from reference TRBV2 and TRBJ2-7): EPEVTQTPSHQVTQMGQEVILRCVPISNHLYFYWYRQILGQKVEFLVSFYNNEISEKSEIFDDQFSVERPDGSNFTLKIRSTKLEDSAMYFCASSEARTLGQYFGPGTRLTVT.

This clonotype came up a few times. V usage is TRBV15 and J usage is TRBJ2-5; no clear D. This CDR3 has 13 residues. The V end was cut by 0 bases, the J end by 3 bases, with 5 bases between. Germline CDR1 LNHNV, CDR2 YYDKDF (reference sequence). DNA for the CDR3: TGTGCCACCAGCAGAGAGGGCAAAGAGACCCAGTACTTC. This translates into CATSREGKETQYF.

The DNA for the CDR3 is TGTGCCAGCAGTTACTCTTCAGGGAACTCTGGGGCCAACGTCCTGACTTTC. Protein product: CASSYSSGNSGANVLTF. The chain recombines TRBV6-2 or TRBV6-3 with TRBJ2-6, with D tentatively TRBD1 (5 bases). The V end lost 0 bases, the J end lost 0 bases, and 9 bases lay between the germline ends. This CDR3 has 17 residues. CDR1 is MNHEY and CDR2 is SVGEGT in the germline V gene.

This clonotype has more than one count but fewer than ten. J is TRBJ1-3 and V is TRBV28, with 8 bases that match TRBD1. Germline trimming cut 6 bases from V and 2 bases from J; bases unmatched to any gene: 3. Germline V gene data show CDR1 as MDHEN and CDR2 as SYDVKM. The CDR3 extends over 14 amino acids. In DNA, the CDR3 is TGTGCCAGCAGAACAGGGGGTACTGGAAACACCATATATTTT. Translated, it gives CASRTGGTGNTIYF.

The chain uses TRBV28 and TRBJ1-4; D remains unclear. V lost 3 bases, J lost 3 bases, and 14 bases lay in between. Germline CDR1 MDHEN, CDR2 SYDVKM. The CDR3 spans 16 residues. CDR3 sequence: CASSLPRAHSNEKLFF. CDR3 sequence (DNA): TGTGCCAGCAGTTTGCCTCGGGCCCATTCTAATGAAAAACTGTTTTTT.

The J gene is TRBJ1-2, the V gene TRBV19; TRBD1 matches 9 bases. V dropped 1 base and J dropped 6; count of bases not matched to a gene: 6. CDR3 size: 15 residues. The germline V gene has CDR1 LNHDA and CDR2 SQIVND (reference sequence). The CDR3 loop reads CASSIASDRGHGYTF. CDR3 sequence (DNA): TGTGCCAGTAGTATAGCCTCGGACAGGGGACATGGCTACACCTTC. The full variable domain, completed using reference TRBV19 and TRBJ1-2, is DGGITQSPKYLFRKEGQNVTLSCEQNLNHDAMYWYRQDPGQGLRLIYYSQIVNDFQKGDIAEGYSVSREKKESFPLTVTSAQKNPTAFYLCASSIASDRGHGYTFGSGTRLTVV.

This clonotype was seen a few times. The chain couples TRBV29-1 to TRBJ2-5, with D unclear. Deletions cut 3 bases from V and 4 bases from J, with 9 bases between. CDR1 and CDR2 (germline): SQVTM, ANQGSEA. The CDR3 is 12 amino acids. DNA of the CDR3: TGCAGCGTTGAGTTTGGTCGAGAGACCCAGTACTTC. Protein product: CSVEFGRETQYF.

V and J are TRBV12-3 or TRBV12-4 and TRBJ1-1, with 7 bases matching TRBD1. Losses at the gene ends were 3 bases for V and 5 bases for J; bases not matched to a gene: 12. CDR3 length: 16 residues. CDR3 nucleotide sequence: TGTGCCAGCAGTTTGGTGACAGGGCCCCTGGGTACTGAAGCTTTCTTT. It translates to CASSLVTGPLGTEAFF.

This clonotype appeared a single time. The chain has TRBV29-1 and TRBJ1-2; TRBD1 matches at 7 bases. The CDR3 is 15 residues long. V shed 4 bases, J shed 4 bases, and the junction held 12 bases outside the gene matches. CDR1 is SQVTM and CDR2 is ANQGSEA in the germline V gene. The CDR3: CSVVRDSPLVYGYTF. The CDR3 nucleotides read TGCAGCGTTGTGAGGGACAGTCCACTAGTCTATGGCTACACCTTC.

The gene calls are TRBV10-3 and TRBJ2-3; 9 bases fit TRBD1. The ends lost 4 bases at V and 3 bases at J; junction bases unmatched: 5. Germline V gene data show CDR1 as ENHRY and CDR2 as SYGVKD. The CDR3 extends over 15 amino acids. CDR3 coding DNA: TGTGCCATCAGTGCTGGGACAGGGAGTACAGATACGCAGTATTTT. Protein sequence: CAISAGTGSTDTQYF.

The sample holds a few counts of this clonotype. V gene TRBV29-1 combines with J gene TRBJ1-2, with D perhaps matching TRBD1 (5 bases). V shed 3 bases and J shed 4 bases, with 12 bases lying between them. The length of the CDR3 is 13 residues. Germline V gene lookup returns CDR1 SQVTM and CDR2 ANQGSEA. The CDR3 region is CSVESGTFYGYTF. In DNA form, the CDR3 reads TGCAGCGTTGAGTCAGGGACGTTCTATGGCTACACCTTC. The full variable domain, in which reference TRBV29-1 and TRBJ1-2 provide the parts outside the CDR3, is SAVISQKPSRDICQRGTSLTIQCQVDSQVTMMFWYRQQPGQSLTLIATANQGSEATYESGFVIDKFPISRPNLTFSTLTVSNMSPEDSSIYLCSVESGTFYGYTFGSGTRLTVV.

The chain uses TRBV6-5 and TRBJ2-7; 9 nucleotides match TRBD1. Trimming at V came to 5 bases and at J to 4 bases, leaving 12 bases not matched to a gene. The CDR3 is made up of 16 amino acids. Germline V CDR1 and CDR2: MNHEY, SVGAGI. The CDR3 region has the DNA TGTGCCAGCAGTGCCGGGACAGGGTATTTCGGTTACGAGCAGTACTTC. Its translation: CASSAGTGYFGYEQYF.

The chain employs TRBV9 and TRBJ2-3, with D perhaps given as TRBD1 or TRBD2 (5 bases each). CDR3 length: 15 residues. Deletions cut 0 bases from V and 0 bases from J, with 8 bases between. Per germline, CDR1 SGDLS and CDR2 YYNGEE. The CDR3 protein is CASSVDGTSTDTQYF. The DNA for the CDR3 is TGTGCCAGCAGCGTAGACGGGACGAGCACAGATACGCAGTATTTT.

This clonotype was counted only a few times. This chain uses TRBV4-2 with TRBJ1-5, with D tentatively TRBD1 (5 bases). The CDR3 is 16 residues long. The V and J ends lost 0 bases and 3 bases respectively, with 12 bases between them. Looked up from germline, CDR1 is LGHNA and CDR2 is YNFKEQ. This CDR3 is CASSQDSGALNQPQHF. CDR3 nucleotide sequence: TGTGCCAGCAGCCAAGATTCTGGGGCCCTCAATCAGCCCCAGCATTTT.